The rows below give T cell receptor beta chains drawn from one sample of a study of cytomegalovirus exposure and HLA in healthy donors. Clones were read by immunoSEQ multiplex PCR, and TCRdb kept only the in-frame ones, dropping some. The repertoire consists of tens of thousands of clones, with approximately 80% occurring once and the leading ten covering about 3.8%. Material for sequencing was PBMCs. These receptors were taken from a man younger than 40 in good health and CMV-seronegative. CDR3s include the opening cysteine and the closing phenylalanine or tryptophan. The D gene is left open where the match is weak. Size tells how often a clone was seen (once, few, many) or the class of an expanded clone, and some rows leave it out.

CDR3nt: TGTGCCATCAGTGAGTCGGGGGACAGGGAGGGACGCTACAATGAGCAGTTCTTC; CDR3aa: CAISESGDREGRYNEQFF; v_gene: TRBV10-3; d_gene: TRBD1; j_gene: TRBJ2-1; abundance: .
CDR3nt: TGTGCCAGCCGTAGAACTACCCGGTTGGATACGCAGTATTTT; CDR3aa: CASRRTTRLDTQYF; v_gene: TRBV21-1; d_gene: .; j_gene: TRBJ2-3; abundance: .
CDR3nt: TGCAGCGTTGTTAGTACTAATGAAAAACTGTTTTTT; CDR3aa: CSVVSTNEKLFF; v_gene: TRBV29-1; d_gene: .; j_gene: TRBJ1-4; abundance: .
CDR3nt: TGTGCCAGCAGTTACTCCCGGACAGTTTTGGGGTACGAGCAGTACTTC; CDR3aa: CASSYSRTVLGYEQYF; v_gene: TRBV6-5; d_gene: .; j_gene: TRBJ2-7; abundance: few
CDR3nt: TGTGCCAGCAGCGTAGTAGGACAGGGGCCTGGAAACACCATATATTTT; CDR3aa: CASSVVGQGPGNTIYF; v_gene: TRBV9; d_gene: TRBD1; j_gene: TRBJ1-3; abundance: .
CDR3nt: TGTGCCAGTAGAGGACAGGGGTTGCAGCCCCAGCATTTT; CDR3aa: CASRGQGLQPQHF; v_gene: TRBV19; d_gene: TRBD1; j_gene: TRBJ1-5; abundance: few
CDR3nt: TGTGCCAGCAAGCCGGGACAGGGCTATGAAAAACTGTTTTTT; CDR3aa: CASKPGQGYEKLFF; v_gene: TRBV6-5; d_gene: TRBD1; j_gene: TRBJ1-4; abundance: .
CDR3nt: TGTGCCAGCAGCTTAGTTGAAACCGGGGCTAATGAAAAACTGTTTTTT; CDR3aa: CASSLVETGANEKLFF; v_gene: TRBV7-9; d_gene: .; j_gene: TRBJ1-4; abundance: .
CDR3nt: TGTGCCAGTAGTCTGGGGGGGAGCTCCTACAATGAGCAGTTCTTC; CDR3aa: CASSLGGSSYNEQFF; v_gene: TRBV19; d_gene: TRBD2; j_gene: TRBJ2-1; abundance: .
CDR3nt: TGTGCCAGCGGAACGCCAGCGGGCCAGAACACCGGGGAGCTGTTTTTT; CDR3aa: CASGTPAGQNTGELFF; v_gene: TRBV4-2; d_gene: .; j_gene: TRBJ2-2; abundance: .
CDR3nt: TGTGCCAGCAGGACAGGGGGTAGCAATCAGCCCCAGCATTTT; CDR3aa: CASRTGGSNQPQHF; v_gene: TRBV28; d_gene: TRBD1; j_gene: TRBJ1-5; abundance: .
CDR3nt: TGCGCCAGCAGCTTGACGAACTCTAACTATGGCTACACCTTC; CDR3aa: CASSLTNSNYGYTF; v_gene: TRBV5-1; d_gene: .; j_gene: TRBJ1-2; abundance: once
CDR3nt: TGTGCCAGCAGCTTGGGGACAGGGAGGGCGTCCTACGAGCAGTACTTC; CDR3aa: CASSLGTGRASYEQYF; v_gene: TRBV5-4; d_gene: .; j_gene: TRBJ2-7; abundance: .
CDR3nt: TGTGCCAGCTCACTACCCTACAGGGGCCCATCAAATAAGCCTCGGACAGATACGCAGTATTTT; CDR3aa: CASSLPYRGPSNKPRTDTQYF; v_gene: TRBV18; d_gene: TRBD1; j_gene: TRBJ2-3; abundance: .
CDR3nt: TGTGCCAGCAGCTCGGAGGGGTGGTATGGCTACACCTTC; CDR3aa: CASSSEGWYGYTF; v_gene: TRBV7-9; d_gene: .; j_gene: TRBJ1-2; abundance: .
CDR3nt: TGTGCCAGCAGCCCGGGACTAGCGGGAGCTACCGGGGAGCTGTTTTTT; CDR3aa: CASSPGLAGATGELFF; v_gene: TRBV7-2; d_gene: TRBD2; j_gene: TRBJ2-2; abundance: .
CDR3nt: TGCGCCAGCAGCTACTTAACGGGGGGGCCGGGCAATGAGCAGTTCTTC; CDR3aa: CASSYLTGGPGNEQFF; v_gene: TRBV5-1; d_gene: TRBD2; j_gene: TRBJ2-1; abundance: .
CDR3nt: TGTGCCAGTAGCTCTGGGACAGTAGGTGAAGCTTTCTTT; CDR3aa: CASSSGTVGEAFF; v_gene: TRBV19; d_gene: TRBD1; j_gene: TRBJ1-1; abundance: .
CDR3nt: TGTGCCAGCAGGCCGGGACAGGACATCTACGAGCAGTACTTC; CDR3aa: CASRPGQDIYEQYF; v_gene: TRBV5-4; d_gene: TRBD1; j_gene: TRBJ2-7; abundance: .
CDR3nt: TGTGCCAGCAGCTTATCAGCGAGCTCCTACGAGCAGTACTTC; CDR3aa: CASSLSASSYEQYF; v_gene: TRBV7-9; d_gene: .; j_gene: TRBJ2-7; abundance: once
CDR3nt: TGTGCCAGCAATCGGGACAGCTCCTACAATGAGCAGTTCTTC; CDR3aa: CASNRDSSYNEQFF; v_gene: TRBV7-9; d_gene: TRBD1; j_gene: TRBJ2-1; abundance: .
CDR3nt: TGTGCCAGTTCTTTCTCGGACAGGCCTAACTATGGCTACACCTTC; CDR3aa: CASSFSDRPNYGYTF; v_gene: TRBV19; d_gene: TRBD1; j_gene: TRBJ1-2; abundance: once
CDR3nt: TGCGCCAGCAGCCTTACTAGCGGCCGAAACAATGAGCAGTTCTTC; CDR3aa: CASSLTSGRNNEQFF; v_gene: TRBV4-1; d_gene: TRBD2; j_gene: TRBJ2-1; abundance: few
CDR3nt: TGCGCCAGCAGCTTTGACACGACCTACGAGCAGTACTTC; CDR3aa: CASSFDTTYEQYF; v_gene: TRBV5-1; d_gene: .; j_gene: TRBJ2-7; abundance: .
CDR3nt: TGTGCCAGCAGTGAAGCGCGGGGGGGACGTGGTGACGAGCAGTACTTC; CDR3aa: CASSEARGGRGDEQYF; v_gene: TRBV6-1; d_gene: TRBD2; j_gene: TRBJ2-7; abundance: .
CDR3nt: TGTGCCAGCAGTTACCAGGGCCACACAGATACGCAGTATTTT; CDR3aa: CASSYQGHTDTQYF; v_gene: TRBV6-5; d_gene: .; j_gene: TRBJ2-3; abundance: .
CDR3nt: TGTGCCAGTAGTATAGAATGGCTAGCGGAGACCAATGAGCAGTTCTTC; CDR3aa: CASSIEWLAETNEQFF; v_gene: TRBV19; d_gene: TRBD2; j_gene: TRBJ2-1; abundance: .
CDR3nt: TGTGCCAGCAGCCCGACAGAGGCCTATGGCTACACCTTC; CDR3aa: CASSPTEAYGYTF; v_gene: TRBV7-2; d_gene: .; j_gene: TRBJ1-2; abundance: .
CDR3nt: TGTGCCAGCACCCCTCTCGACGCAGGTAGCACAGATACGCAGTATTTT; CDR3aa: CASTPLDAGSTDTQYF; v_gene: TRBV28; d_gene: .; j_gene: TRBJ2-3; abundance: .
CDR3nt: TGTGCCAGCAGTGAAGACAGGGCCTATGGCTACACCTTC; CDR3aa: CASSEDRAYGYTF; v_gene: TRBV2; d_gene: .; j_gene: TRBJ1-2; abundance: .
CDR3nt: TGTGCCAGCAGTTTACAGAGCGGGAGCGCTAGCACAGATACGCAGTATTTT; CDR3aa: CASSLQSGSASTDTQYF; v_gene: TRBV28; d_gene: TRBD2; j_gene: TRBJ2-3; abundance: .
CDR3nt: TGTGCCAGCAGCTCCCGGAGCGGGATGGGCCAAGAGACCCAGTACTTC; CDR3aa: CASSSRSGMGQETQYF; v_gene: TRBV11-2; d_gene: TRBD2; j_gene: TRBJ2-5; abundance: .
CDR3nt: TGCGCCAGCAGCCAATCTAGGGGATTCTCACCCCTCCACTTT; CDR3aa: CASSQSRGFSPLHF; v_gene: TRBV4-3; d_gene: .; j_gene: TRBJ1-6; abundance: once
CDR3nt: TGTGCCAGCAGTTCACAGGGTTTAGAAGCTTTCTTT; CDR3aa: CASSSQGLEAFF; v_gene: TRBV28; d_gene: .; j_gene: TRBJ1-1; abundance: .
CDR3nt: TGTGCCAGCAGTCCGTGGACAGGGGGTGGCTACGAGCAGTACTTC; CDR3aa: CASSPWTGGGYEQYF; v_gene: TRBV28; d_gene: TRBD1; j_gene: TRBJ2-7; abundance: .
CDR3nt: TGTGCCAGTAGTCTGACTAGCGGAGACTACAATGAGCAGTTCTTC; CDR3aa: CASSLTSGDYNEQFF; v_gene: TRBV19; d_gene: TRBD2; j_gene: TRBJ2-1; abundance: .
CDR3nt: TGTGCCAGCAGCTTACCGGGACTAAGAGAGCAGTTCTTC; CDR3aa: CASSLPGLREQFF; v_gene: TRBV7-8; d_gene: TRBD2; j_gene: TRBJ2-1; abundance: .
CDR3nt: TGTGCCAGCTCATCTAACAGGGATCTAAATGGCCACACCTTC; CDR3aa: CASSSNRDLNGHTF; v_gene: TRBV18; d_gene: .; j_gene: TRBJ1-2; abundance: .
CDR3nt: TGTGCCAGCAGCAGGCTAGCGGGAGGTACTGGCAATGAGCAGTTCTTC; CDR3aa: CASSRLAGGTGNEQFF; v_gene: TRBV7-9; d_gene: TRBD2; j_gene: TRBJ2-1; abundance: .
CDR3nt: TGTGCCAGCAGCGCTCCGGGGACAGGGGGTGGAAACACCATATATTTT; CDR3aa: CASSAPGTGGGNTIYF; v_gene: TRBV9; d_gene: TRBD1; j_gene: TRBJ1-3; abundance: .
CDR3nt: TGTGCCAGCAGCTTAGCGGGGGGACAGGGGGCTCCAGGTGAAAAACTGTTTTTT; CDR3aa: CASSLAGGQGAPGEKLFF; v_gene: TRBV7-2; d_gene: TRBD1; j_gene: TRBJ1-4; abundance: .
CDR3nt: TGCGCCAGCAGCTTGGGTAGGGGACAGGACTATGGCTACACCTTC; CDR3aa: CASSLGRGQDYGYTF; v_gene: TRBV5-1; d_gene: TRBD1; j_gene: TRBJ1-2; abundance: .
CDR3nt: TGTGCCAGCAGCCCAGGACTAGCGGGAGACCCAGATACGCAGTATTTT; CDR3aa: CASSPGLAGDPDTQYF; v_gene: TRBV11-1; d_gene: TRBD2; j_gene: TRBJ2-3; abundance: .
CDR3nt: TGTGCCAGCAGCTTAGCTCAGACGGGCACTGAAGCTTTCTTT; CDR3aa: CASSLAQTGTEAFF; v_gene: TRBV7-8; d_gene: .; j_gene: TRBJ1-1; abundance: .
CDR3nt: TGTGCCGCCGGCCCGAACAGGGGGCAAATGAACACTGAAGCTTTCTTT; CDR3aa: CAAGPNRGQMNTEAFF; v_gene: TRBV5-4; d_gene: TRBD1; j_gene: TRBJ1-1; abundance: .
CDR3nt: TGCGCCAGCAGCCAAGGTGGACACGGAACCCTCTATGGCTACACCTTC; CDR3aa: CASSQGGHGTLYGYTF; v_gene: TRBV4-3; d_gene: .; j_gene: TRBJ1-2; abundance: .
CDR3nt: TGTGCCAGCAGTTACGCCGACAGGGCGAGGGAAAAACTGTTTTTT; CDR3aa: CASSYADRAREKLFF; v_gene: TRBV6-5; d_gene: TRBD1; j_gene: TRBJ1-4; abundance: few
CDR3nt: TGCGCCAGCAGGGGGACAGGGGGCCCTGAAGCTTTCTTT; CDR3aa: CASRGTGGPEAFF; v_gene: TRBV10-2; d_gene: TRBD1; j_gene: TRBJ1-1; abundance: few
CDR3nt: TGTGCCAGCAGTCCCTTAATTTCCGGGACTAGCGGGACCTCCTACTACGAGCAGTACTTC; CDR3aa: CASSPLISGTSGTSYYEQYF; v_gene: TRBV28; d_gene: TRBD2; j_gene: TRBJ2-7; abundance: .
CDR3nt: TGTGCCTGGCGACTAGCGGGAGGGACCCAGTACTTC; CDR3aa: CAWRLAGGTQYF; v_gene: TRBV30; d_gene: TRBD2; j_gene: TRBJ2-5; abundance: .
CDR3nt: TGTGCCAGCAGCTTAGCTAGCGGGGGGAACCTCGAGCAGTACTTC; CDR3aa: CASSLASGGNLEQYF; v_gene: TRBV7-2; d_gene: TRBD2; j_gene: TRBJ2-7; abundance: .
CDR3nt: TGTGCCAGCTCACCACCAGGGGCCCTCACAGATACGCAGTATTTT; CDR3aa: CASSPPGALTDTQYF; v_gene: TRBV18; d_gene: .; j_gene: TRBJ2-3; abundance: .